The text below deals with one TCR beta chain. It has no known antigen specificity. No base quality values were provided; no much bigger clone lies one nucleotide off. The data stem from a study of metastatic and nonmetastatic thyroid tumors (dated by TCRdb to about 2020). In the study overall: Repertoires from peripheral blood and from tumor or nodule tissue samples of malignant and benign thyroid patients were compared.

None of the patients had been given any treatment before thyroid surgery. The study retrospectively analysed patient clinical samples collected from the early 2010s to the late 2010s using T-cell receptor beta sequencing. CDR1 and CDR2 are read off the germline V gene (reference sequence) as DFQATT and SNEGSKA. V has 5 bases trimmed and J has 3 bases trimmed; junction bases matching no gene number 7. The CDR3 runs 13 residues from the cysteine to the phenylalanine. The retained sequence is limited to the CDR3, 39 bases, with the frame set at the first base. The investigation overall reported the following: TCR beta diversity was reported as significantly higher in malignant tumors than in benign nodules, in both blood and tumor samples.

Libraries were made using PCR. Sequencer: Illumina HiSeq 4000. High-throughput sequencing was used to profile the TCR beta-chain CDR3 region of every patient. Per the source publication's procedure: The researchers built a classifier to tell apart papillary thyroid cancer patients with distant metastasis, based on CDR3 differences among clinicopathological groups. To measure repertoire diversity the researchers used the Shannon index, while the Morisita-Horn index served to gauge how similar the tumor and blood repertoires were. TCRdb took the public reads, trimmed them with fastp at Q25, ran MiXCR for clone calling and kept in-frame beta chains. These V and J calls are TCRdb output, not the study's own analysis. Counted in this sample were around 36,000 clones; around 32% of them appeared once. 6% to 8% of the sample goes to the ten largest clones.

Sequences were obtained from blood. Recombination linked TRBV20-1 to TRBJ2-7; 7 middle bases align to TRBD1. This sequence was found in a female donor with papillary thyroid cancer or a benign thyroid nodule (not recorded which). Some clones in this sample may be carry-over from other donors' samples. At the DNA level, the sequence is TGCAGTGCTTCACCGGGACAGATCTACGAGCAGTACTTC. It translates to CSASPGQIYEQYF.